Listed below are T cell receptor beta chains from one sample, sequenced in a study of OX40 agonist ivuxolimab in advanced cancers. Profiled with immunoSEQ multiplex PCR; TCRdb holds only in-frame clones, not every one. The repertoire holds 65,000 to 90,000 clones, 70% to 90% seen once, with roughly 5.5% in the top ten. The sequencing used CD4+ or CD8+ T cells sorted from blood, collected in a trial of the OX40 agonist ivuxolimab. The source is an adult with an advanced solid tumor such as melanoma, head and neck, liver or kidney cancer. The CDR3 runs from the conserved cysteine through the conserved F or W. A D gene is named only where the DNA matches it firmly. Clone size is not always given. Where it is, it says once, few, many or a class for expanded clones.

j_gene | d_gene | abundance | v_gene | CDR3aa | CDR3nt
TRBJ1-1 | TRBD1 | NA | TRBV6-5 | CASSPTGGTEAFF | TGTGCCAGCAGTCCTACAGGGGGCACTGAAGCTTTCTTT
TRBJ1-1 | NA | few | TRBV9 | CASILGGEAFF | TGTGCCAGCATCCTGGGGGGTGAAGCTTTCTTT
TRBJ1-1 | NA | NA | TRBV29-1 | CSVGKGNTEAFF | TGCAGCGTTGGTAAGGGGAACACTGAAGCTTTCTTT
TRBJ2-3 | TRBD2 | NA | TRBV19 | CATSGSVDTQYF | TGTGCTACTAGCGGGAGTGTGGATACGCAGTATTTT
TRBJ1-1 | NA | few | TRBV30 | CAWGQGNTEAFF | TGTGCCTGGGGGCAGGGGAACACTGAAGCTTTCTTT
TRBJ2-3 | NA | NA | TRBV6-4 | CASSDSIQSTDTQYF | TGTGCCAGCAGTGACTCAATTCAGAGCACAGATACGCAGTATTTT
TRBJ2-7 | TRBD1 | NA | TRBV29-1 | CSVVGDRAYEQYF | TGCAGCGTTGTAGGAGACAGGGCCTACGAGCAGTACTTC
TRBJ2-7 | TRBD1 | NA | TRBV10-2 | CASNRGHFYEQYF | TGCGCCAGCAACAGGGGACATTTCTACGAGCAGTACTTC
TRBJ2-1 | TRBD2 | NA | TRBV15 | CATSRERGGYNEQFF | TGTGCCACCAGCAGAGAGCGGGGGGGCTACAATGAGCAGTTCTTC
TRBJ1-1 | NA | NA | TRBV6-1 | CASREVGGHTEAFF | TGTGCCAGCAGGGAGGTGGGGGGACACACTGAAGCTTTCTTT
TRBJ2-2 | TRBD2 | NA | TRBV7-2 | CASSLLAGGAGELFF | TGTGCCAGCAGCTTATTAGCGGGAGGGGCCGGGGAGCTGTTTTTT
TRBJ2-3 | NA | NA | TRBV5-1 | CASSYDTDTQYF | TGCGCCAGCAGCTACGACACAGATACGCAGTATTTT
TRBJ2-7 | TRBD2 | NA | TRBV4-1 | CASSPLAGQDEQYF | TGCGCCAGCAGCCCCCTAGCGGGGCAGGACGAGCAGTACTTC
TRBJ2-7 | NA | once | TRBV11-2 | CASSLGPKGVYEQYF | TGTGCCAGCAGCTTAGGACCGAAGGGAGTCTACGAGCAGTACTTC
TRBJ2-1 | TRBD2 | NA | TRBV7-8 | CASSPHELAGGREQFF | TGTGCCAGCAGCCCTCATGAACTAGCGGGGGGGCGGGAGCAGTTCTTC
TRBJ2-7 | NA | few | TRBV18 | CASSDQNAGAHEQYF | TGTGCCAGCTCGGACCAGAATGCAGGGGCTCACGAGCAGTACTTC
TRBJ1-4 | NA | NA | TRBV7-9 | CASSPGQEGEKLFF | TGTGCCAGCAGCCCGGGACAAGAAGGTGAAAAACTGTTTTTT
TRBJ2-1 | NA | once | TRBV5-1 | CASSSLGLEPNNEQFF | TGCGCCAGCAGCAGCTTGGGGCTGGAACCTAACAATGAGCAGTTCTTC
TRBJ2-1 | NA | NA | TRBV21-1 | CASSNLGPCDEQFF | TGTGCCAGCAGCAATCTTGGGCCCTGCGATGAGCAGTTCTTC
TRBJ1-1 | NA | NA | TRBV2 | CASSVMNTEAFF | TGTGCCAGCAGTGTTATGAACACTGAAGCTTTCTTT
TRBJ1-2 | NA | NA | TRBV12-5 | CASDDWVSGTYGYTF | TGTGCTAGTGACGATTGGGTTTCAGGGACCTATGGCTACACCTTC
TRBJ1-5 | TRBD1 | NA | TRBV12-5 | CASGMDRVSFQPQHF | TGTGCTAGTGGGATGGACAGGGTGTCCTTTCAGCCCCAGCATTTT
TRBJ1-5 | TRBD1 | NA | TRBV9 | CASSDRDRDQPQHF | TGTGCCAGCAGCGACCGGGACAGGGATCAGCCCCAGCATTTT
TRBJ2-1 | TRBD2 | NA | TRBV7-2 | CASSLGGLAGEGEQFF | TGTGCCAGCAGCTTAGGCGGACTAGCGGGAGAGGGTGAGCAGTTCTTC
TRBJ1-5 | NA | NA | TRBV7-2 | CASSLVWASNQPQHF | TGTGCCAGCAGCTTGGTCTGGGCAAGCAATCAGCCCCAGCATTTT
TRBJ2-7 | TRBD1 | once | TRBV5-4 | CASSEDRASAYEQYF | TGTGCCAGCAGCGAGGACAGGGCCTCGGCTTACGAGCAGTACTTC
TRBJ2-1 | NA | few | TRBV5-1 | CASSLEASRNEQFF | TGCGCCAGCAGCTTGGAGGCTAGCCGCAATGAGCAGTTCTTC
TRBJ2-5 | NA | NA | TRBV19 | CASSISGAGTQYF | TGTGCCAGTAGTATTTCGGGGGCCGGGACCCAGTACTTC
TRBJ2-7 | TRBD1 | NA | TRBV5-6 | CASSLLAETGSLEQYF | TGTGCCAGCAGCTTGTTGGCAGAGACAGGGTCACTCGAGCAGTACTTC
TRBJ1-1 | NA | NA | TRBV6-1 | CASSEVGALWAFF | TGTGCCAGCAGTGAAGTCGGGGCGCTCTGGGCTTTCTTT
TRBJ1-5 | NA | NA | TRBV19 | CASSMWTAFNQPQHF | TGTGCCAGTAGTATGTGGACAGCTTTCAATCAGCCCCAGCATTTT
TRBJ1-1 | TRBD1 | NA | TRBV7-3 | CASSLRGGLPEAFF | TGTGCCAGCAGCTTACGAGGGGGCCTCCCTGAAGCTTTCTTT
TRBJ2-7 | TRBD1 | NA | TRBV19 | CASSDRGPPYEQYF | TGTGCCAGTAGCGACAGGGGCCCCCCTTACGAGCAGTACTTC
TRBJ1-6 | TRBD1 | NA | TRBV27 | CASSFLGTGGSYNSPLHF | TGTGCCAGCAGTTTCCTCGGGACAGGGGGCTCCTATAATTCACCCCTCCACTTT
TRBJ1-3 | NA | NA | TRBV6-6 | CASSYLQITGNTIYF | TGTGCCAGCAGTTACTTACAGATTACTGGAAACACCATATATTTT
TRBJ1-1 | NA | NA | TRBV7-2 | CASSLGLSNTEAFF | TGTGCCAGCAGCTTAGGTTTGAGTAACACTGAAGCTTTCTTT
TRBJ2-5 | NA | NA | TRBV5-6 | CASSLVGDSKETQYF | TGTGCCAGCAGCTTGGTCGGGGATTCGAAAGAGACCCAGTACTTC
TRBJ2-7 | NA | NA | TRBV18 | CASSPGHLLGGQYF | TGTGCCAGCTCACCTGGACATCTCCTGGGTGGGCAGTACTTC
TRBJ2-7 | NA | NA | TRBV10-3 | CAISGPGEQYF | TGTGCCATCAGTGGCCCGGGGGAGCAGTACTTC
TRBJ2-1 | NA | NA | TRBV21-1 | CASSKGCDSSSYNEQFF | TGTGCCAGCAGCAAAGGTTGCGACTCGAGCTCCTACAATGAGCAGTTCTTC
TRBJ1-2 | TRBD1 | many | TRBV7-8 | CASSTRGGPGGYTF | TGTGCCAGCAGCACACGAGGGGGCCCGGGTGGCTACACCTTC
TRBJ2-1 | TRBD2 | once | TRBV13 | CASSLGRGGRREQFF | TGTGCCAGCAGCTTAGGACGGGGGGGCCGTCGTGAGCAGTTCTTC
TRBJ1-2 | NA | NA | TRBV19 | CASSSQVNKANYGYTF | TGTGCCAGTAGTAGTCAGGTGAATAAAGCTAACTATGGCTACACCTTC
TRBJ1-6 | NA | few | TRBV2 | CASSESVRGNSPLHF | TGTGCCAGCAGTGAATCAGTACGGGGAAACTCACCCCTCCACTTT
TRBJ1-2 | NA | NA | TRBV6-5 | CASSYSGTRGDGYTF | TGTGCCAGCAGTTACTCGGGTACAAGAGGGGATGGCTACACCTTC
TRBJ2-5 | NA | NA | TRBV5-1 | CASSFGETQYF | TGCGCCAGCAGCTTCGGAGAGACCCAGTACTTC
TRBJ1-5 | NA | once | TRBV5-1 | CASSAGGNQPQHF | TGCGCCAGCAGCGCGGGCGGCAATCAGCCCCAGCATTTT
TRBJ2-4 | NA | NA | TRBV4-3 | CASSHSGPGPNIQYF | TGCGCCAGCAGCCACTCTGGACCGGGCCCGAACATTCAGTACTTC
TRBJ2-7 | TRBD1 | NA | TRBV5-4 | CASSFDRGLRGEQYF | TGTGCCAGCAGCTTTGACAGGGGGCTTCGGGGCGAGCAGTACTTC
TRBJ1-1 | NA | NA | TRBV6-5 | CAARHQFSAFF | TGTGCCGCCCGACATCAGTTCTCCGCTTTCTTT
TRBJ2-2 | NA | NA | TRBV6-1 | CASGTRTAAGELFF | TGTGCCAGCGGAACACGGACAGCAGCCGGGGAGCTGTTTTTT
TRBJ2-7 | NA | NA | TRBV4-3 | CASSPRTSYEQYF | TGCGCCAGCAGCCCACGGACTTCTTACGAGCAGTACTTC
TRBJ2-7 | NA | NA | TRBV5-5 | CASSLTPYEQYF | TGTGCCAGCAGCTTGACTCCATACGAGCAGTACTTC
TRBJ1-2 | TRBD1 | few | TRBV7-1 | CASSLAVGQGRDGYTF | TGTGCCAGCAGCTTAGCGGTGGGACAGGGTAGGGATGGCTACACCTTC
TRBJ2-7 | NA | few | TRBV7-9 | CASSLALHEQYF | TGTGCCAGCAGCTTAGCGTTGCACGAGCAGTACTTC
TRBJ2-3 | NA | NA | TRBV28 | CASSPHRSGSDTQYF | TGTGCCAGCAGCCCCCACCGAAGCGGCTCAGATACGCAGTATTTT
TRBJ1-1 | TRBD1 | NA | TRBV6-1 | CASSESTGGWAEAFF | TGTGCCAGCAGTGAGTCCACAGGGGGTTGGGCTGAAGCTTTCTTT